The entry below gives a single TCR beta chain sequence along with its context. Its antigen is not known. These data come from a study of radiation and T cells in renal cell carcinoma. In the study overall: Nephrectomy followed 15 Gy stereotactic body radiation by 4 weeks. General observations from the study: In blood, top tumor clones expanded by 2 weeks, shrinking by 4.

This table comes from immunoSEQ multiplex PCR, and its TCRdb copy is limited to in-frame clones, with some not included. Found here are 70,000 or so clones, 82% of them singletons; the top ten hold approximately 5%. Trimming removed 1 base at V and 4 bases at J, with 11 bases between. CDR1 and CDR2 from the germline V gene are SGHAT and FQNNGV. The CDR3 is 15 amino acids. Time point in this sample: blood 2 weeks post-SBRT. Treatment given: 15 Gy SBRT to primary tumor, nephrectomy 4 weeks later. The rearrangement joins TRBV11-2 to TRBJ1-5, with unresolved D. The source was blood, collected from a patient whose treatment included radiotherapy and nephrectomy. The clonotype originates from a man between 60 and 75 years old with renal cell carcinoma. As DNA, the CDR3 is TGTGCCAGCAGCTTAGGAGGGAGTGTAAATCAGCCCCAGCATTTT. It specifies CASSLGGSVNQPQHF.